This T cell receptor (beta chain) was sequenced in a study of blood T cells in healthy people across ages. Findings of the study overall: Expanded clonotype shifts may have been confounded, as the donors had an unknown CMV status.

Worth noting for this clonotype: Its specificity is not known.

Then a second PCR, running about 7 to 11 cycles, was carried out with a sample-barcoded 5' primer and a J-beta primer mix. TCRdb used MiXCR to reprocess the 5' RACE reads, holding one entry per CDR3 protein. The data contain around 850,000 distinct CDR3 sequences, under 40% of them singletons. Donor samples were obtained from healthy Caucasian individuals from Russia, aged roughly 6 to 95. The draw of peripheral blood yielded roughly 10 milliliters from each donor. Germline V gene data show CDR1 as SQVTM and CDR2 as ANQGSEA. With 4 bases removed from V and 4 bases from J, the gap between germline ends came to 13 bases. The CDR3 runs 13 residues.

The chain is built from TRBV29-1 and TRBJ1-1; unclear D gene. The TCR comes from a young man in good health. The specimen was blood. This CDR3 is CSVAYLVSTEAFF. In nucleotides, the CDR3 is TGCAGCGTTGCTTATCTGGTCAGCACTGAAGCTTTCTTT.